The 26 T cell receptor beta chains below all came from one sample that was sequenced in a study of OX40 agonist ivuxolimab in advanced cancers. Measured with immunoSEQ multiplex PCR; TCRdb has only the in-frame clones, and not every one. The sample contains about 91,000 clones, around 85% of which appear only once. The material was CD4+ or CD8+ T cells sorted from blood, obtained in a trial of the OX40 agonist ivuxolimab. These receptors came from an adult with an advanced solid tumor such as melanoma, head and neck, liver or kidney cancer.

The chain has TRBV10-3 and TRBJ2-7; D gene uncertain. The V and J ends lost 3 bases and 3 bases respectively, with 6 bases between them. The CDR3 has 12 amino acids. Germline V gene data show CDR1 as ENHRY and CDR2 as SYGVKD. The chain's CDR3 is CAISERDYEQYV. The CDR3 DNA sequence: TGTGCCATCAGTGAAAGGGACTACGAGCAGTACGTC.

This clone was seen a handful of times. The chain recombines TRBV18 with TRBJ1-5; 7 bases are shared with TRBD1. V lost 3 bases, J lost 5 bases, and 4 bases stayed unmatched. This CDR3 comprises 14 residues. Germline loops: CDR1 KGHSH, CDR2 LQKENI. CDR3 loop: CASSPTGRDQPQHF. The CDR3 nucleotides are TGTGCCAGCTCACCGACAGGGAGGGATCAGCCCCAGCATTTT.

In nucleotides, the CDR3 is TGTGCCAGCAGTAAGCGGGACAGGGAGAATCAGCCCCAGCATTTT. Amino acids: CASSKRDRENQPQHF. The V and J genes are TRBV27 and TRBJ1-5; 9 bases agree with TRBD1. The CDR3 extends over 15 amino acids. Losses at the gene ends were 5 bases for V and 4 bases for J; bases not matched to a gene: 6. The germline V gene encodes CDR1 MNHEY and CDR2 SMNVEV (reference sequence).

This chain links TRBV7-2 with TRBJ1-4, with 7 bases that match TRBD1. Germline-derived CDR1 and CDR2 are SGHTA and FQGNSA. The CDR3 is 19 residues long. The V and J ends lost 4 bases and 0 bases, in that order; junction bases with no gene match: 14. The CDR3 spells CASSSPQGRGGATNEKLFF. CDR3 in DNA: TGTGCCAGCAGCTCTCCGCAGGGAAGAGGGGGCGCAACTAATGAAAAACTGTTTTTT.

The count of this clone is one. The V and J genes are TRBV5-1 and TRBJ2-2; 8 positions agree with TRBD1. The germline gives CDR1 SGHRS, CDR2 YFSETQ. The CDR3 sequence is 14 residues long. The J segment lost 6 bases and the V segment lost 5 bases, leaving 6 bases of the junction unmatched. CDR3 residues: CASRPDRDAGELFF. The CDR3 DNA reads as TGCGCCAGCAGACCGGACAGGGATGCCGGGGAGCTGTTTTTT.

This clone occurred once. This chain connects TRBV5-6 to TRBJ2-5; TRBD1 might be the D (6 bases). V lost 4 bases, J lost 2 bases, and 15 bases lay in between. CDR3 length: 15 amino acids. The germline V gene has CDR1 SGHDT and CDR2 YYEEEE. The CDR3 here is CASSPGTYLQETQYF. In nucleotides, the CDR3 is TGTGCCAGCAGCCCCGGGACATACCTTCAAGAGACCCAGTACTTC.

V usage is TRBV2 and J usage is TRBJ1-5, with D unclear. The CDR3 has 13 residues. CDR1 SNHLY and CDR2 FYNNEI come from the germline V gene. Trimming shortened V by 8 bases and J by 1 base, and 9 bases separated the two germline ends. The CDR3 region is CASGVQSNQPQHF. The CDR3, as DNA: TGTGCCAGCGGGGTTCAAAGCAATCAGCCCCAGCATTTT. Combining the CDR3 with reference TRBV2 and TRBJ1-5 gives the whole variable domain EPEVTQTPSHQVTQMGQEVILRCVPISNHLYFYWYRQILGQKVEFLVSFYNNEISEKSEIFDDQFSVERPDGSNFTLKIRSTKLEDSAMYFCASGVQSNQPQHFGDGTRLSIL.

The chain combines TRBV6-1 with TRBJ2-3; 11 bases match TRBD2. The junction had 5 bases not matched to a gene; V was cut back by 4 bases and J by 2 bases. Germline CDR1 is MNHNS and CDR2 is SASEGT. The CDR3 extends over 16 amino acids. The CDR3 sequence is CASSGGTSGFTDTQYF. The CDR3 nucleotides are TGTGCCAGCAGTGGTGGGACTAGCGGATTCACAGATACGCAGTATTTT.

V and J are TRBV29-1 and TRBJ2-3; D call uncertain. The CDR3 sequence is 14 residues long. CDR1 and CDR2 (germline): SQVTM, ANQGSEA. Trimming took off 2 bases at V and 6 bases at J, with 15 bases between the two ends. The CDR3 here is CSVEPNSSRDTQYF. The CDR3 DNA sequence: TGCAGCGTTGAACCTAACAGCAGCCGGGATACGCAGTATTTT.

The genes are TRBV5-6 and TRBJ1-2; D is unresolved. The CDR3 totals 12 residues. Per the germline V gene, CDR1 is SGHDT and CDR2 is YYEEEE. V was shortened by 4 bases and J by 6 bases, with 10 bases between the two germline ends. The CDR3 spells CASSLLGNGYTF. The CDR3 DNA follows: TGTGCCAGCAGCCTTTTAGGGAATGGCTACACCTTC.

The chain couples TRBV5-4 to TRBJ1-1, with D maybe TRBD1 (6 bases). Germline V lookup: CDR1 SGHNT, CDR2 YYREEE (reference sequence). The CDR3 has 14 amino acids. Trimming shortened V by 4 bases and J by 3 bases, and 13 bases separated the two germline ends. DNA for the CDR3: TGTGCCAGCAGCCCGGGACAAGAATACACTGAAGCTTTCTTT. It codes for CASSPGQEYTEAFF.

The chain couples TRBV5-1 to TRBJ2-5; D might be TRBD2 (6 bases). This CDR3 comprises 14 residues. V was pared by 0 bases and J by 5 bases, with 11 bases between. From germline, CDR1 is SGHRS and CDR2 YFSETQ. DNA of the CDR3: TGCGCCAGCAGCTTGGAGGGACTGGGGGAGACCCAGTACTTC. As protein: CASSLEGLGETQYF. Supplemented by reference TRBV5-1 and TRBJ2-5, the full variable domain reads KAGVTQTPRYLIKTRGQQVTLSCSPISGHRSVSWYQQTPGQGLQFLFEYFSETQRNKGNFPGRFSGRQFSNSRSEMNVSTLELGDSALYLCASSLEGLGETQYFGPGTRLLVL.

The chain is built from TRBV7-2 and TRBJ2-5; D is ambiguous. The J call is doubtful: the DNA matches TRBJ2-7 better. The germline CDR1 and CDR2 sequences are SGHTA and FQGNSA. CDR3 length: 16 amino acids. The CDR3 sequence is CASSLAWVAAAYEQYF. In DNA form, the CDR3 reads TGTGCCAGCAGCTTAGCGTGGGTTGCGGCCGCCTACGAGCAGTACTTC.

The gene calls are TRBV7-3 and TRBJ2-3, with 10 positions matching TRBD2. The germline V gene has CDR1 SGHTA and CDR2 FQGTGA. CDR3 length equals 16 residues. Trimming at V came to 5 bases and at J to 0 bases, leaving 5 bases not matched to a gene. CDR3 DNA: TGTGCCAGCAGCCTCCGACTAGCGGGTAGCACAGATACGCAGTATTTT. It specifies CASSLRLAGSTDTQYF.

This chain links TRBV9 with TRBJ2-2; possibly TRBD1 or TRBD2 for D (5 bases each). CDR1 and CDR2 (germline): SGDLS, YYNGEE. The CDR3 extends over 16 amino acids. The V end was cut by 3 bases, the J end by 0 bases, with 12 bases between. The CDR3 sequence is CASSATGATNTGELFF. In nucleotides, the CDR3 is TGTGCCAGCAGCGCCACCGGGGCCACGAACACCGGGGAGCTGTTTTTT. Full variable domain (missing parts from reference TRBV9 and TRBJ2-2): DSGVTQTPKHLITATGQRVTLRCSPRSGDLSVYWYQQSLDQGLQFLIQYYNGEERAKGNILERFSAQQFPDLHSELNLSSLELGDSALYFCASSATGATNTGELFFGEGSRLTVL.

The J gene is TRBJ2-7, the V gene TRBV6-1, with 10 bases that match TRBD2. With 4 bases clipped from V and 7 bases from J, the junction kept 13 bases outside the gene matches. Germline V gene data show CDR1 as MNHNS and CDR2 as SASEGT. This CDR3 comprises 16 residues. CDR3 in amino acids: CASSGTSGLSWGEQYF. The CDR3 bases are TGTGCCAGCAGTGGGACTAGCGGACTGAGCTGGGGGGAGCAGTACTTC.

V gene TRBV2 combines with J gene TRBJ2-3; no clear D. Trimming pared 4 bases from V and 3 bases from J, leaving 8 bases between. This CDR3 comprises 13 residues. In germline, CDR1 is SNHLY, CDR2 FYNNEI. CDR3 in amino acids: CASSVWVTDTQYF. The CDR3 DNA sequence: TGTGCCAGCAGTGTATGGGTTACAGATACGCAGTATTTT.

The chain combines TRBV10-3 with TRBJ1-1, with a possible D match to TRBD1 (6 bases). Germline V lookup: CDR1 ENHRY, CDR2 SYGVKD. V lost 6 bases and J 5 bases, leaving 10 bases between the germline ends. The CDR3 contains 12 residues. CDR3 amino acids: CAISRTETEAFF. CDR3 bases: TGTGCCATCAGCAGGACAGAGACTGAAGCTTTCTTT.

The chain employs TRBV9 and TRBJ2-1, with 7 bases fitting TRBD2. Germline V gene sequence: CDR1 SGDLS, CDR2 YYNGEE. The CDR3 extends over 16 amino acids. J was trimmed by 2 bases and V by 0 bases; bases with no gene match: 5. The CDR3 here is CASSVDGAGPYNEQFF. The CDR3 coding sequence is TGTGCCAGCAGCGTAGACGGAGCGGGGCCCTACAATGAGCAGTTCTTC.

The chain links TRBV28 to TRBJ1-5; 7 bases agree with TRBD1. Germline V gene lookup returns CDR1 MDHEN and CDR2 SYDVKM. The CDR3 runs 16 residues. Unmatched junction bases numbered 9, after V lost 5 bases and J lost 2 bases. CDR3 DNA sequence: TGTGCCAGCAGTCCCCAGACAGGGATGGGCAATCAGCCCCAGCATTTT. This codes for CASSPQTGMGNQPQHF.

V gene TRBV5-4 combines with J gene TRBJ2-3; possible D gene TRBD2, 6 bases. Germline lookup yields CDR1 SGHNT and CDR2 YYREEE (reference sequence). Trimming removed 0 bases at V and 3 bases at J, with 8 bases between. The CDR3 sequence is 14 residues long. CDR3 nucleotides: TGTGCCAGCAGCTTGGTGACTAGGACAGATACGCAGTATTTT. It is translated as CASSLVTRTDTQYF.

This clone was seen a handful of times. The rearrangement joins TRBV29-1 to TRBJ1-1, with 9 bases identical to TRBD1. After removal of 5 bases from V and 2 bases from J, the junction contained 6 bases not matched to a gene. CDR1 SQVTM and CDR2 ANQGSEA come from the germline V gene. The CDR3 has 14 amino acids. The CDR3 bases are TGCAGCGTTCCGACAGGGGGAGGTAACACTGAAGCTTTCTTT. Residues: CSVPTGGGNTEAFF.

The chain links TRBV7-9 to TRBJ1-6, with TRBD1 matching over 8 bases. V shed 6 bases, J shed 1 base, and the junction held 8 bases outside the gene matches. The CDR3 consists of 17 residues. Germline-derived CDR1 and CDR2 are SEHNR and FQNEAQ (reference sequence). The CDR3 here is CASSGGQGISYNSPLHF. The CDR3 DNA reads as TGTGCCAGCAGTGGAGGACAGGGTATATCCTATAATTCACCCCTCCACTTT.

This clone appeared a single time. This chain connects TRBV7-9 to TRBJ2-3; possibly TRBD2 for D (6 bases). V was pared by 5 bases and J by 4 bases, with 10 bases between. Germline V gene lookup returns CDR1 SEHNR and CDR2 FQNEAQ (reference sequence). There are 13 residues in the CDR3. CDR3 DNA: TGTGCCAGCAGCAAATCGGGAGCAGATACGCAGTATTTT. This gives the protein CASSKSGADTQYF.

CDR3 protein: CASSRGGFSYNEQFF. In DNA form, the CDR3 reads TGTGCCAGCAGTAGGGGGGGGTTCTCCTACAATGAGCAGTTCTTC. V is TRBV25-1 and J is TRBJ2-1; D is perhaps TRBD2 (7 bases). This CDR3 spans 15 amino acids. The V and J ends lost 5 bases and 0 bases respectively, with 11 bases between them. Looked up from germline, CDR1 is MGHDK and CDR2 is SYGVNS.

The chain carries TRBV7-9 and TRBJ2-1; TRBD2 matches at 9 bases. The junction had 2 bases not matched to a gene; V was cut back by 2 bases and J by 9 bases. The CDR3 has 13 amino acids. CDR1 is SEHNR and CDR2 is FQNEAQ in the germline V gene (reference sequence). The CDR3 sequence is CASSLLAGLEQFF. CDR3 bases: TGTGCCAGCAGCTTACTAGCGGGACTTGAGCAGTTCTTC. The full variable domain, completed using reference TRBV7-9 and TRBJ2-1, is DTGVSQNPRHKITKRGQNVTFRCDPISEHNRLYWYRQTLGQGPEFLTYFQNEAQLEKSRLLSDRFSAERPKGSFSTLEIQRTEQGDSAMYLCASSLLAGLEQFFGPGTRLTVL.